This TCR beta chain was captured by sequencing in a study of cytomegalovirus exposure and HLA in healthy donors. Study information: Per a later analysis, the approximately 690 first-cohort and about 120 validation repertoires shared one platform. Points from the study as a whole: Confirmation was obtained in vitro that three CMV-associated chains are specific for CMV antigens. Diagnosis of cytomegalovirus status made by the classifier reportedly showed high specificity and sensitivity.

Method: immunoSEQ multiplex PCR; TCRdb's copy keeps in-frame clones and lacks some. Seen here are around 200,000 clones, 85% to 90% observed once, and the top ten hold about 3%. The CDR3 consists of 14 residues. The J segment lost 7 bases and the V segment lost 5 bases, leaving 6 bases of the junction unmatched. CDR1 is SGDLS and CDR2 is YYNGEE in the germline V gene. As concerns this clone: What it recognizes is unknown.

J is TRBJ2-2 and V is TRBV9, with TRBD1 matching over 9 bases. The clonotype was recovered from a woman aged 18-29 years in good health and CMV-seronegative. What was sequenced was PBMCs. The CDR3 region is CASRTGGIHGELFF. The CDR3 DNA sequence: TGTGCCAGCAGAACAGGGGGCATACACGGGGAGCTGTTTTTT.